The 10 T cell receptor beta chains reported below all come from one sample, sequenced in a study of blood T cell repertoires in COVID-19. Method: immunoSEQ multiplex PCR; TCRdb's copy keeps in-frame clones and lacks some. The sample contains 75,000 to 100,000 clones, about 85% of which appear only once. Material for sequencing was peripheral blood. The receptors come from an older man with acute or convalescent COVID-19.

The V and J genes are TRBV13 and TRBJ2-5, with 10 bases fitting TRBD2. This CDR3 comprises 18 residues. Germline V gene lookup returns CDR1 PRHDT and CDR2 FYEKMQ (reference sequence). The ends lost 2 bases at V and 5 bases at J; junction bases unmatched: 14. The CDR3 DNA follows: TGTGCCAGCAGCTTATGGCGCCAGCGGGGGGGCCAAACGGAGACCCAGTACTTC. Translated: CASSLWRQRGGQTETQYF.

The sample holds a few counts of this clone. V gene TRBV6-5 combines with J gene TRBJ1-2, with 7 bases aligning to TRBD1. V trimming: 4 bases; J trimming: 5 bases; junction bases outside the gene matches: 7. Per the germline V gene, CDR1 is MNHEY and CDR2 is SVGAGI. This CDR3 contains 14 residues. CDR3 loop: CASSLDRELYGYTF. CDR3 sequence (DNA): TGTGCCAGCAGTTTAGACAGGGAATTGTATGGCTACACCTTC.

The V and J genes are TRBV19 and TRBJ1-2; no clear D. Trimming pared 6 bases from V and 4 bases from J, leaving 18 bases between. There are 15 residues in the CDR3. From germline, CDR1 is LNHDA and CDR2 SQIVND (reference sequence). The CDR3 bases are TGTGCCAGTAGCCAAACGACTGAAGCCGTCTATGGCTACACCTTC. Its protein is CASSQTTEAVYGYTF.

The J gene is TRBJ1-5, the V gene TRBV15; 8 bases map to TRBD1. The junction had 6 bases not matched to a gene; V was cut back by 0 bases and J by 14 bases. CDR3 length equals 13 residues. Germline V gene data show CDR1 as LNHNV and CDR2 as YYDKDF (reference sequence). This CDR3 is CATSRDLDRGKHF. DNA of the CDR3: TGTGCCACCAGCAGAGACCTTGACAGGGGTAAGCATTTT.

The V gene is TRBV12-5, the J gene TRBJ1-6; D call uncertain. The germline gives CDR1 LGHNT, CDR2 FRNRAP. The CDR3 has 13 amino acids. The ends were cut back, 1 base at V and 9 bases at J, with 7 bases in the middle. CDR3 in DNA: TGTGCTAGTGGTTTGGAGGGAGTTTCACCCCTCCACTTT. This gives the protein CASGLEGVSPLHF.

The chain couples TRBV11-3 to TRBJ2-6, with 7 positions matching TRBD1. V shed 3 bases and J 2 bases; nucleotides not matched to a gene: 7. Looked up from germline, CDR1 is SGHNT and CDR2 is YENEEA. This CDR3 has 17 amino acids. The CDR3 DNA follows: TGTGCCAGCAGCTTGAACCCCACAGGGGCTGGGGCCAACGTCCTGACTTTC. Protein sequence: CASSLNPTGAGANVLTF.

This chain joins TRBV3-1 (or the pseudogene TRBV3-2) and TRBJ2-3, with unresolved D. The germline V and J ends were trimmed by 1 base and 3 bases, with 14 bases remaining between them. Germline CDR1 LGHDT, CDR2 YNNKEL (reference sequence). The CDR3 is 16 residues long. CDR3 bases: TGTGCCAGCAGCCAAGGGGTCGTGGCGAGGACAGATACGCAGTATTTT. It specifies CASSQGVVARTDTQYF.

The rearrangement links TRBV29-1 to TRBJ2-7; 10 bases align to TRBD1. The CDR3 length is 11 residues. V trimming: 6 bases; J trimming: 6 bases; junction bases outside the gene matches: 2. CDR1 is SQVTM and CDR2 is ANQGSEA in the germline V gene. The DNA for the CDR3 is TGCAGCGTCCGGACAGGGGGCGAGCAGTACTTC. It encodes CSVRTGGEQYF.

This rearrangement joins TRBV2 to TRBJ2-7, with 8 bases lining up with TRBD2. Per germline, CDR1 SNHLY and CDR2 FYNNEI. The CDR3 is 14 amino acids. V shed 8 bases, J shed 1 base, and the junction held 7 bases outside the gene matches. CDR3 loop: CASGERGYSYEQYF. In DNA form, the CDR3 reads TGTGCCAGCGGGGAGCGGGGGTATTCCTACGAGCAGTACTTC.

V usage is TRBV27 and J usage is TRBJ2-3; D possibly corresponds to TRBD1 (5 bases). Germline V lookup: CDR1 MNHEY, CDR2 SMNVEV (reference sequence). The CDR3 contains 13 residues. With 8 bases removed from V and 5 bases from J, the gap between germline ends came to 14 bases. This chain's CDR3 is CASAQGVGDTQYF. CDR3 bases: TGTGCCAGCGCCCAAGGGGTTGGAGATACGCAGTATTTT.